The clone carrying this T cell receptor (beta chain) turned up a few times. The data are from a study of blood T cells in healthy people across ages. CDR3 length: 12 residues. V lost 6 bases to trimming and J lost 8 bases; unmatched junction nucleotides: 5. Germline values: CDR1 MDHEN, CDR2 SYDVKM. Primed by a sample-barcoded 5' primer and a J-beta primer mix, a second PCR proceeded for roughly 6 to 12 cycles. TCRdb ran MiXCR on the 5' RACE reads and lists one entry per CDR3 protein. Among about 2 million distinct CDR3 sequences listed, less than 50% were seen once. This receptor was taken from a middle-aged woman in good health. Sequencing used blood. The chain joins TRBV28 to TRBJ2-3, with 7 bases fitting TRBD1. Here the CDR3 reads CASRLQGSTQYF. DNA of the CDR3: TGTGCCAGCAGGCTACAGGGGAGTACGCAGTATTTT.